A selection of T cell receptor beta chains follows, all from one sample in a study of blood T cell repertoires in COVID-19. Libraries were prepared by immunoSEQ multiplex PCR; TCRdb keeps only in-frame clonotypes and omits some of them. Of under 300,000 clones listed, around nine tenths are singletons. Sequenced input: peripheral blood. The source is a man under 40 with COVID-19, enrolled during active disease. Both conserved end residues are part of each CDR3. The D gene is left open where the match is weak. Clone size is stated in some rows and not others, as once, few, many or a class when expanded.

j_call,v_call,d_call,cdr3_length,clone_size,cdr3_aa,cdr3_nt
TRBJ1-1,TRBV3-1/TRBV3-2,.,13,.,CASSQGGMTEAFF,TGTGCCAGCAGCCAAGGAGGGATGACTGAAGCTTTCTTT
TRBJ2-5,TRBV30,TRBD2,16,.,CAWSIGTSGSQETQYF,TGTGCCTGGAGTATCGGGACTAGCGGCTCACAAGAGACCCAGTACTTC
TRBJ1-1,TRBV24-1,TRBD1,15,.,CATTLTPGQYTEAFF,TGTGCCACCACCTTAACTCCGGGACAGTACACTGAAGCTTTCTTT
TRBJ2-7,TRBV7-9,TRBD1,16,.,CASSPSGQGKSYEQYF,TGTGCCAGCAGCCCCTCGGGACAGGGGAAATCCTACGAGCAGTACTTC
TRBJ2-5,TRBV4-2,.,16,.,CASSRQEGLPKETQYF,TGTGCCAGCAGCCGACAAGAGGGTCTACCCAAAGAGACCCAGTACTTC
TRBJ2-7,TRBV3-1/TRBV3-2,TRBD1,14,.,CASSQAGQNYEQYF,TGTGCCAGCAGCCAAGCGGGACAGAACTACGAGCAGTACTTC
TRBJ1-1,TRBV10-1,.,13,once,CASSMGRLTEAFF,TGCGCCAGTAGTATGGGGAGATTGACTGAAGCTTTCTTT
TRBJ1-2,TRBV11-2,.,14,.,CASSLSPAGDGYTF,TGTGCCAGCAGCTTAAGTCCGGCAGGGGATGGCTACACCTTC
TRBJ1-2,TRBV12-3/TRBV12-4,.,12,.,CASNLNHYGYTF,TGTGCCAGCAACCTAAACCACTATGGCTACACCTTC
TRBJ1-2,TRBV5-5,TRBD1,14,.,CASSTGQGEGGYTF,TGTGCCAGCAGCACCGGACAGGGCGAGGGGGGCTACACCTTC
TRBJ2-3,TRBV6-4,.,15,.,CASSDSGHPTDTQYF,TGTGCCAGCAGTGACTCTGGGCACCCCACAGATACGCAGTATTTT
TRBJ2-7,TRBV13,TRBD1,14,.,CASSPPGQASEQYF,TGTGCCAGCAGCCCCCCAGGACAGGCCAGCGAGCAGTACTTC
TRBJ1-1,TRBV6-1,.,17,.,CASSEASGGSIYTEAFF,TGTGCCAGCAGTGAAGCGAGTGGGGGCTCTATCTACACTGAAGCTTTCTTT
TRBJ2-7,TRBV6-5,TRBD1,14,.,CASRQTGDDYEQYF,TGTGCCAGCAGACAGACAGGGGACGACTACGAGCAGTACTTC
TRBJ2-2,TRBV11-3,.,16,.,CASSPFYGDSGGELFF,TGTGCCAGCAGCCCGTTTTACGGGGATTCGGGCGGGGAGCTGTTTTTT
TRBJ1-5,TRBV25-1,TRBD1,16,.,CASSESRQGADQPQHF,TGTGCCAGCAGTGAATCCAGACAGGGGGCCGATCAGCCCCAGCATTTT
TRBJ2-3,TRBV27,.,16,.,CASSFGSVVVSDTQYF,TGTGCCAGCAGTTTCGGGAGCGTGGTGGTATCAGATACGCAGTATTTT
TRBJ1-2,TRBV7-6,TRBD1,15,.,CASSLAEQGADGYTF,TGTGCCAGCAGCTTGGCCGAACAGGGGGCGGATGGCTACACCTTC
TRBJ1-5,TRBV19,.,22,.,CASSMRVGRGESSVRSNQPQHF,TGTGCCAGTAGTATGAGGGTTGGGCGGGGGGAATCGTCTGTGAGGAGCAATCAGCCCCAGCATTTT
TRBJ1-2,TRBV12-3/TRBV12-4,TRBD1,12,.,CASSGQGYGYTF,TGTGCCAGCAGTGGACAGGGCTATGGCTACACCTTC
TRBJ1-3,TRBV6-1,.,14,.,CASSEARWRYTIYF,TGTGCCAGCAGTGAAGCGCGTTGGAGATACACCATATATTTT
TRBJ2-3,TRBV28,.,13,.,CAIRETSTDTQYF,TGTGCCATCAGAGAGACTAGCACAGATACGCAGTATTTT
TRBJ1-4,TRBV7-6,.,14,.,CASRETVLGEKLFF,TGTGCCAGCAGAGAGACAGTGTTGGGTGAAAAACTGTTTTTT
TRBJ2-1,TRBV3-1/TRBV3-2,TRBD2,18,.,CASSQESGLAGGQNEQFF,TGTGCCAGCAGCCAAGAATCAGGTCTAGCGGGGGGGCAAAATGAGCAGTTCTTC
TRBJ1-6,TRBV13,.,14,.,CASSSGQRNSPLHF,TGTGCCAGCAGCTCGGGACAACGGAATTCACCCCTCCACTTT
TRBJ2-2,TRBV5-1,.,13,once,CASSLMNTGELFF,TGCGCCAGCAGCCTAATGAACACCGGGGAGCTGTTTTTT
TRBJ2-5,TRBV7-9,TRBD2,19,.,CASSLVGLAGGSYQETQYF,TGTGCCAGCAGCTTAGTCGGTTTAGCGGGGGGGTCTTACCAAGAGACCCAGTACTTC
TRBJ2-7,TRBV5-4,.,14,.,CASSSQQGTYEQYF,TGTGCCAGCAGCTCCCAACAGGGTACCTACGAGCAGTACTTC
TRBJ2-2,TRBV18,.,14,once,CASSLGTYTGELFF,TGTGCCAGCTCACTGGGGACATACACCGGGGAGCTGTTTTTT
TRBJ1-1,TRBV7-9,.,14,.,CASSLVGLQDEAFF,TGTGCCAGCAGCTTAGTTGGGTTACAGGATGAAGCTTTCTTT
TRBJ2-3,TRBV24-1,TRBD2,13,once,CATSVAGGDTQYF,TGTGCCACCAGTGTAGCGGGGGGGGATACGCAGTATTTT
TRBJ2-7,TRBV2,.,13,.,CASTGVGTYEQYF,TGTGCCAGCACGGGGGTAGGGACCTACGAGCAGTACTTC
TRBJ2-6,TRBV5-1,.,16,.,CASSLRTPSGANVLTF,TGCGCCAGCAGCCTTAGGACACCCTCTGGGGCCAACGTCCTGACTTTC
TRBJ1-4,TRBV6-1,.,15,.,CASSEAGGANEKLFF,TGTGCCAGCAGTGAAGCTGGAGGTGCTAATGAAAAACTGTTTTTT
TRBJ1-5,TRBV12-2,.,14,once,CASRWTRSNQPQHF,TGTGCAAGTCGCTGGACAAGAAGCAATCAGCCCCAGCATTTT
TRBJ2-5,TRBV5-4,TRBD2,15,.,CASSILAGSGETQYF,TGTGCCAGCAGCATCTTAGCGGGATCGGGGGAGACCCAGTACTTC
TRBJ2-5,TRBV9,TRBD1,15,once,CASSAGQMYQETQYF,TGTGCCAGCAGCGCGGGACAGATGTACCAAGAGACCCAGTACTTC
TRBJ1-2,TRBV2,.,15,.,CASSEVAGPSYGYTF,TGTGCCAGCAGTGAAGTGGCAGGGCCCAGCTATGGCTACACCTTC
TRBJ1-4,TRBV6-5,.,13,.,CASREGFTEKLFF,TGTGCCAGCAGGGAGGGTTTCACTGAAAAACTGTTTTTT
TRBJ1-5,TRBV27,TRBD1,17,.,CASSLFAQQGANQPQHF,TGTGCCAGCAGTTTATTTGCCCAACAGGGGGCCAATCAGCCCCAGCATTTT
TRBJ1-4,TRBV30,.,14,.,CAWSVQEGSEKLFF,TGTGCCTGGAGTGTACAGGAGGGGAGTGAAAAACTGTTTTTT
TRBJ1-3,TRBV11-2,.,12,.,CAGEGAGNTIYF,TGTGCGGGGGAGGGGGCTGGAAACACCATATATTTT
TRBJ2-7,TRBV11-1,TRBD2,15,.,CASTLERGGPYEQYF,TGTGCCAGCACCCTAGAGCGGGGAGGTCCCTACGAGCAGTACTTC
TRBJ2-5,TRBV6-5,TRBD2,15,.,CASTKGLAGVETQYF,TGTGCCAGCACCAAGGGGCTAGCGGGGGTTGAGACCCAGTACTTC
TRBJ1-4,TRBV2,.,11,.,CASRYGEKLFF,TGTGCCAGCCGGTACGGTGAAAAACTGTTTTTT
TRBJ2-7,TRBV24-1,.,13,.,CATSPQGRYEQYF,TGTGCCACCAGTCCTCAGGGTCGGTACGAGCAGTACTTC
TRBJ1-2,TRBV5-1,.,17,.,CASSLVAAPYSNYGYTF,TGCGCCAGCAGCTTGGTTGCAGCGCCATACTCTAACTATGGCTACACCTTC
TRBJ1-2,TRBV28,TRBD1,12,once,CASSFVGGGYTF,TGTGCCAGCAGTTTCGTAGGGGGCGGCTACACCTTC
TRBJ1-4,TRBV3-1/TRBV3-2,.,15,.,CASSQDTTANEKLFF,TGTGCCAGCAGCCAAGATACGACAGCTAATGAAAAACTGTTTTTT
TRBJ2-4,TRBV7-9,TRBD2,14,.,CASSLGTSVAIQYF,TGTGCCAGCAGCTTAGGGACTAGCGTGGCCATTCAGTACTTC